This record covers a single TCR beta chain. As yet, its antigen is unknown. These data are taken from a study of cytomegalovirus exposure and HLA in healthy donors. The overall study: The study's early data release held about 77 million unique TCRs from HLA-typed donors. Study-level results: Later analysis associated a missense DCLRE1C variant with TCR beta V- and J-gene trimming.

This cohort consisted of healthy bone marrow donors. PCR used 60 Vbeta primers and 13 Jbeta primers. Using immunoSEQ multiplex PCR, the repertoire was profiled, and TCRdb retains in-frame clones only, with some absent. The repertoire includes 90,000 to 130,000 clones, around 84% of them detected once, and around 1.3% sits in the top ten. This sequence originates from a woman in her 30s in good health and CMV-seronegative. The source material was PBMCs.

In DNA, the CDR3 is TGCGCCAGCAGCCGCCGGGACAGGGAGGATTCACCCCTCCACTTT. It encodes CASSRRDREDSPLHF. The chain has TRBV4-1 and TRBJ1-6, with 9 bases fitting TRBD1. V lost 4 bases, J lost 8 bases, and 6 bases stayed unmatched. Germline CDR1 reads MGHRA; CDR2 reads YSYEKL. This CDR3 spans 15 amino acids.